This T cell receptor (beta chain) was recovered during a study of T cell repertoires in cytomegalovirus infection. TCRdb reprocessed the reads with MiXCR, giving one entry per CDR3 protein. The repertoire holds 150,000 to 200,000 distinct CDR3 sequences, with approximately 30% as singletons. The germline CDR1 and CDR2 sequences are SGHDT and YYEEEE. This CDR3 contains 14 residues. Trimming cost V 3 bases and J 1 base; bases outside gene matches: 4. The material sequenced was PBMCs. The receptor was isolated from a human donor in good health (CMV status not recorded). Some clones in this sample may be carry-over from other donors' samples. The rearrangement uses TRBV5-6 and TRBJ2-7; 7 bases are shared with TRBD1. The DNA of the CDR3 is TGTGCCAGCAGCTACAGGGGCCTATCCTACGAGCAGTACTTC. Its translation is CASSYRGLSYEQYF.